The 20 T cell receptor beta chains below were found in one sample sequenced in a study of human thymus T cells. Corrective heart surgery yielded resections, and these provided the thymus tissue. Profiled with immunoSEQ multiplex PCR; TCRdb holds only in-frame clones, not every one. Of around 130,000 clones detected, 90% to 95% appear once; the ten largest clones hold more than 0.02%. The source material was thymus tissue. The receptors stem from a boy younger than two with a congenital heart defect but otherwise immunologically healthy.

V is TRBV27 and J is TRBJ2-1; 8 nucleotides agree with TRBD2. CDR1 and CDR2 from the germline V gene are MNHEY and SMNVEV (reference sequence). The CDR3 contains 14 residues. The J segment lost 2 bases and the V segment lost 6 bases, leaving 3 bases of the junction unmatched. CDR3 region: CASRRGEPYNEQFF. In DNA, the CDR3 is TGTGCCAGCAGGCGGGGGGAACCCTACAATGAGCAGTTCTTC.

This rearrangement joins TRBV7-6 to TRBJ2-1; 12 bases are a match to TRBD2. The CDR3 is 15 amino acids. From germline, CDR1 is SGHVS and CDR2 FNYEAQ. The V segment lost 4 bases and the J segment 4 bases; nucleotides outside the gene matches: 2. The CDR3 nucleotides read TGTGCCAGCAGCTGGACTAGCGGGGAGTACAATGAGCAGTTCTTC. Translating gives CASSWTSGEYNEQFF.

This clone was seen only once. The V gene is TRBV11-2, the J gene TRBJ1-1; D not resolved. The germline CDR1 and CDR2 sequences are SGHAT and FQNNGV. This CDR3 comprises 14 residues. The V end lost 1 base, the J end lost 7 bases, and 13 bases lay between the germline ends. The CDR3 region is CASSLAVRGYEAFF. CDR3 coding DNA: TGTGCCAGCAGCTTAGCGGTACGAGGGTATGAAGCTTTCTTT.

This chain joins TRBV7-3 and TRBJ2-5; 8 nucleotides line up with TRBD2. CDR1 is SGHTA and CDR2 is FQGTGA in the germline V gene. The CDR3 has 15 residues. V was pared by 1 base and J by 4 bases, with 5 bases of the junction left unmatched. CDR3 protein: CASSLKPGGRETQYF. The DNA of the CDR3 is TGTGCCAGCAGCTTAAAACCGGGGGGGAGAGAGACCCAGTACTTC.

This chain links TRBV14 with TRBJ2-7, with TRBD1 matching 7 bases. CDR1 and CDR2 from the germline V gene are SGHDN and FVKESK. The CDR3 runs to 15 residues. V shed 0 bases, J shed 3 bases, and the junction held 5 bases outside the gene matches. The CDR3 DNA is TGTGCCAGCAGCCAAGATCCGGCAGGGGGCTACGAGCAGTACTTC. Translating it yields CASSQDPAGGYEQYF. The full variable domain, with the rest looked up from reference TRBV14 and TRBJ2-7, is EAGVTQFPSHSVIEKGQTVTLRCDPISGHDNLYWYRRVMGKEIKFLLHFVKESKQDESGMPNNRFLAERTGGTYSTLKVQPAELEDSGVYFCASSQDPAGGYEQYFGPGTRLTVT.

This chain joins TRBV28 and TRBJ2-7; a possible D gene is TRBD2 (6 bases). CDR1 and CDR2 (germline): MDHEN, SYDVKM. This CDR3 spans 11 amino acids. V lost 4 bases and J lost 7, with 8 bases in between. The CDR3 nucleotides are TGTGCCAGCAGTTCGGCGGGAGAGCAGTACTTC. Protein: CASSSAGEQYF. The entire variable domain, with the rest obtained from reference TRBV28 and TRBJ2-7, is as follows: DVKVTQSSRYLVKRTGEKVFLECVQDMDHENMFWYRQDPGLGLRLIYFSYDVKMKEKGDIPEGYSVSREKKERFSLILESASTNQTSMYLCASSSAGEQYFGPGTRLTVT.

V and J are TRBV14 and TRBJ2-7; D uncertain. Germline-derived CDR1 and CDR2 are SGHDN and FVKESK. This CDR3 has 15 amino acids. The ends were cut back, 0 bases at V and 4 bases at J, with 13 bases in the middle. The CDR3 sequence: CASSQESTSRYEQYF. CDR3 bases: TGTGCCAGCAGCCAAGAGAGCACCTCAAGATACGAGCAGTACTTC.

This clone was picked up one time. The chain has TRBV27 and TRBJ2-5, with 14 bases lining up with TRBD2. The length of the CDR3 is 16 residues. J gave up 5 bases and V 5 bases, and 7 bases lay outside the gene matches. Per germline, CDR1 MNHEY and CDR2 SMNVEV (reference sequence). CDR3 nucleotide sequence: TGTGCCAGCAGTCGACGGACTAGCGGGGGGCGGGAGACCCAGTACTTC. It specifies CASSRRTSGGRETQYF.

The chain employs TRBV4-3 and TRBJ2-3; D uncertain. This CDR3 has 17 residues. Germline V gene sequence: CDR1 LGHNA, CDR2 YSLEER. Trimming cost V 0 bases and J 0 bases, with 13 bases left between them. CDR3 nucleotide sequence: TGCGCCAGCAGCCAAGATCACCCGGGCTTTAGCACAGATACGCAGTATTTT. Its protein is CASSQDHPGFSTDTQYF.

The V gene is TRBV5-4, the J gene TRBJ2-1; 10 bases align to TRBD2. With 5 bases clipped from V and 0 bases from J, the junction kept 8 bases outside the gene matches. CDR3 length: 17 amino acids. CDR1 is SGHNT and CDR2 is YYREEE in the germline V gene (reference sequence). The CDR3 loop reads CASSVERGGSSYNEQFF. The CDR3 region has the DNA TGTGCCAGCAGTGTTGAGCGGGGGGGGAGCTCCTACAATGAGCAGTTCTTC.

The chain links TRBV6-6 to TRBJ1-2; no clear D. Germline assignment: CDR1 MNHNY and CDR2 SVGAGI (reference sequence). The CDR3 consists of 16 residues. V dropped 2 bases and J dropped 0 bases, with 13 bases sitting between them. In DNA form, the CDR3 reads TGTGCCAGCAGTTACGGTGATTGGGTAGCTAACTATGGCTACACCTTC. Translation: CASSYGDWVANYGYTF.

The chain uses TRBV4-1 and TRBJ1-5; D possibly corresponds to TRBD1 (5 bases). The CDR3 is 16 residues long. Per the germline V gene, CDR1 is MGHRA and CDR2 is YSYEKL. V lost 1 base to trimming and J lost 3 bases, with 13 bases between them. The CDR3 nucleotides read TGCGCCAGCAGCCAAGCCGCAGGGAGGTTCAATCAGCCCCAGCATTTT. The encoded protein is CASSQAAGRFNQPQHF.

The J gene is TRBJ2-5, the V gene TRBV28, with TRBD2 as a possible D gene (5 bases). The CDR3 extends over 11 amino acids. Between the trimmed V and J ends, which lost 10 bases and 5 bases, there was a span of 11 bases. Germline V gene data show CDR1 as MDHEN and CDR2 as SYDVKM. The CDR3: CATRRTETQYF. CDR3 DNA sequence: TGTGCCACCCGGAGGACCGAGACCCAGTACTTC.

CDR3 sequence: CASSLLPGQAVDQPQHF. In DNA form, the CDR3 reads TGTGCCAGCAGTTTATTACCTGGACAGGCCGTGGATCAGCCCCAGCATTTT. The V gene is TRBV28, the J gene TRBJ1-5; TRBD1 agrees at 7 bases. V shed 1 base, J shed 5 bases, and the junction held 11 bases outside the gene matches. The CDR3 loop spans 17 amino acids. CDR1 is MDHEN and CDR2 is SYDVKM in the germline V gene.

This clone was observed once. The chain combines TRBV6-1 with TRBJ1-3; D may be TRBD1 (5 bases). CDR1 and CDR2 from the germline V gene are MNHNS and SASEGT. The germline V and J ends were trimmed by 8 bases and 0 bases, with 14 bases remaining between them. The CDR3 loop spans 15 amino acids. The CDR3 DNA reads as TGTGCCAGCGCCCTTGGGGGGGGCTCTGGAAACACCATATATTTT. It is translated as CASALGGGSGNTIYF.

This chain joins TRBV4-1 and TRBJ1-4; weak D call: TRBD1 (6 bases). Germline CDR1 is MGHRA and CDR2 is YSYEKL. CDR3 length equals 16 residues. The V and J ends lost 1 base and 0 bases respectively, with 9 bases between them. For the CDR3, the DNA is TGCGCCAGCAGCCAAGGGACAGAAGCAACTAATGAAAAACTGTTTTTT. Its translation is CASSQGTEATNEKLFF.

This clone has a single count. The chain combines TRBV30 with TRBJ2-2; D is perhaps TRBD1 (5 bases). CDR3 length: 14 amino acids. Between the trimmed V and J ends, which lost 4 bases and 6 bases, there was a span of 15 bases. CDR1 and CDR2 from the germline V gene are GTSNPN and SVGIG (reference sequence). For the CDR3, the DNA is TGTGCCTGGAAGGGGCAAGTTCCAGCCGGGGAGCTGTTTTTT. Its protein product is CAWKGQVPAGELFF. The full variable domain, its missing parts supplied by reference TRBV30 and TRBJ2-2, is SQTIHQWPATLVQPVGSPLSLECTVEGTSNPNLYWYRQAAGRGLQLLFYSVGIGQISSEVPQNLSASRPQDRQFILSSKKLLLSDSGFYLCAWKGQVPAGELFFGEGSRLTVL.

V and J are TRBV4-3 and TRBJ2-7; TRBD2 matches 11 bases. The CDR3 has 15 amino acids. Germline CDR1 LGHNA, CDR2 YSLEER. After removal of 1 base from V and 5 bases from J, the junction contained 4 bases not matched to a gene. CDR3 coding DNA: TGCGCCAGCAGCCAAGCGGCTAGCGGGGGGAACGAGCAGTACTTC. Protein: CASSQAASGGNEQYF.

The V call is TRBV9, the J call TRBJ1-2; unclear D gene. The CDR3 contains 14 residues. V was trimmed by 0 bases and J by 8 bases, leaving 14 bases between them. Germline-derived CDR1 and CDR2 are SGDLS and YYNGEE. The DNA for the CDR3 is TGTGCCAGCAGCGTAGGGGAGGCTGGATCCGGCTACACCTTC. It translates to CASSVGEAGSGYTF.

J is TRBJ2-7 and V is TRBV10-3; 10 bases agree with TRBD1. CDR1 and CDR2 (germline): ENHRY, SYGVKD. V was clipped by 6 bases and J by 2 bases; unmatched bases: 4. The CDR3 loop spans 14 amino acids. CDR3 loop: CAIRKGQGTYEQYF. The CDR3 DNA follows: TGTGCCATCAGAAAGGGACAGGGGACCTACGAGCAGTACTTC.